The next 9 T cell receptor beta chains were all read from a single sample in a study of persistence of HIV-infected CD4 T cells. This was the immunoSEQ version 4 assay in survey mode. Assay used: immunoSEQ multiplex PCR; TCRdb lists only in-frame clones, some missing. The data contain roughly 30,000 clones, 78% of them seen just once; the ten biggest clones take up roughly 0.8%. Lysates of CMV-infected fibroblasts at 10 ug/mL stimulated these cells. Sorted nonresponding memory CD4+ T cells were CD40L-negative, CD69-negative, CD45RO-high. The antigens of these receptors remain unknown. The material sequenced was CD4+ T cells sorted from PBMCs after approximately 19-hour stimulation, taken from a patient who received antiretroviral therapy. All receptors come from an adult woman with HIV who was CMV-seropositive.

This clone appeared a few times. The genes are TRBV15 and TRBJ2-7; TRBD1 agrees at 10 bases. J lost 7 bases, V lost 3 bases, and 9 bases had no gene match. CDR1 and CDR2 from the germline V gene are LNHNV and YYDKDF (reference sequence). The CDR3 consists of 15 residues. The CDR3 reads CATSSRDRGLGEQYF. The DNA of the CDR3 is TGTGCCACCAGCAGCCGGGACAGGGGTTTGGGGGAGCAGTACTTC.

The chain recombines TRBV28 with TRBJ1-1; D uncertain. CDR3 length equals 11 residues. The V gene's germline CDR1 is MDHEN and CDR2 SYDVKM. V was cut by 5 bases and J by 5 bases, with 6 bases left in between. CDR3 protein: CASSPTTEAFF. In nucleotides, the CDR3 is TGTGCCAGCAGTCCAACTACTGAAGCTTTCTTT.

The chain links TRBV2 to TRBJ2-2; D not resolved. CDR3 length equals 13 residues. Between the trimmed V and J ends, which lost 4 bases and 6 bases, there was a span of 9 bases. The germline CDR1 and CDR2 sequences are SNHLY and FYNNEI. The CDR3 region is CASSVSASGELFF. CDR3 DNA: TGTGCCAGCAGTGTATCAGCCTCCGGGGAGCTGTTTTTT.

The sample holds a few counts of this clone. This rearrangement joins TRBV7-8 to TRBJ1-1, with D uncertain. Germline CDR1 is SGHVS and CDR2 is FQNEAQ. This CDR3 has 11 residues. Trimming took off 5 bases at V and 8 bases at J, with 9 bases between the two ends. DNA of the CDR3: TGTGCCAGCAGCCTGTTGGGCGAAGCTTTCTTT. This translates into CASSLLGEAFF.

V usage is TRBV10-1 and J usage is TRBJ2-1; D ambiguous. Germline CDR1 and CDR2: WNHNN and SYGVQD (reference sequence). The CDR3 extends over 15 amino acids. Trimming shortened V by 4 bases and J by 0 bases, and 10 bases separated the two germline ends. This CDR3 reads CASSAGGSSYNEQFF. CDR3 DNA: TGCGCCAGCAGTGCTGGCGGAAGCTCCTACAATGAGCAGTTCTTC.

The chain links TRBV5-1 to TRBJ1-1; 9 bases align to TRBD1. The germline gives CDR1 SGHRS, CDR2 YFSETQ. Trimming removed 2 bases from V and 6 bases from J; junction bases left unmatched: 5. The CDR3 has 14 residues. The CDR3 region is CASSFTGGNAEAFF. The CDR3 DNA reads as TGCGCCAGCAGCTTTACAGGGGGCAACGCTGAAGCTTTCTTT.

For this clone: The sample holds other DNA sequences that translate to the same CDR3. The chain combines TRBV30 with TRBJ1-3; tentative D call: TRBD1 (5 bases). Germline V gene data show CDR1 as GTSNPN and CDR2 as SVGIG (reference sequence). The CDR3 has 15 amino acids. Trimming took off 2 bases at V and 0 bases at J, with 11 bases between the two ends. The CDR3 sequence: CAWSRDSGSGNTIYF. CDR3 nucleotides: TGTGCCTGGAGTCGAGACAGCGGCTCTGGAAACACCATATATTTT.

V gene TRBV5-1 combines with J gene TRBJ2-3; 8 bases line up with TRBD2. CDR3 length equals 15 residues. Germline V gene sequence: CDR1 SGHRS, CDR2 YFSETQ. J lost 2 bases, V lost 0 bases, and 2 bases had no gene match. CDR3 nucleotides: TGCGCCAGCAGCTTGGAAGCGGGGGCCACAGATACGCAGTATTTT. Amino acid sequence: CASSLEAGATDTQYF.

The chain joins TRBV11-2 to TRBJ2-3, with D uncertain. Germline V gene sequence: CDR1 SGHAT, CDR2 FQNNGV. The CDR3 covers 12 residues. The V and J ends lost 2 bases and 4 bases respectively, with 4 bases between them. The CDR3 DNA follows: TGTGCCAGCAGCTTATCCCCAGATACGCAGTATTTT. Encoded protein: CASSLSPDTQYF.